The entry below gives a single T cell receptor (beta chain) sequence along with its context. The target antigen is unknown. This sample was taken from a study of shared clonotypes between healthy human individuals. Whole-study context: Researchers assigned three CD4 naive, three CD4 memory, two CD8 naive and one CD8 memory plate to each donor.

The data were produced by immunoSEQ multiplex PCR, yet TCRdb's version contains in-frame clones alone and is incomplete. The sample has approximately 1.9 million clones; 80% to 95% are singletons. Naive CD8 cells, CD45RO-negative and positively selected for CCR7, excluded terminally differentiated effector memory CD45RA+ cells. Germline values: CDR1 SGDLS, CDR2 YYNGEE. The CDR3 is made up of 19 amino acids. Deletions cut 0 bases from V and 6 bases from J, with 25 bases between. Study conclusions and caveats: The sharing of 4% to 5.5% of naive CD4 clonotypes was seen across a handful of donors. Non-shared clonotypes displayed generation probabilities falling below those of clonotypes present in all four donors.

Sequencing was carried out using naive CD8+ T cells from PBMCs. The chain recombines TRBV9 with TRBJ2-1, with a weak D call TRBD2 (6 bases). The clonotype comes from a man aged 18 to 35 in good health. Some clones in this sample may be carry-over from other donors' samples. The CDR3 region has the DNA TGTGCCAGCAGCGTAGCACTACGGCAATTGGGCGGGGACCCCAATGAGCAGTTCTTC. Translating it yields CASSVALRQLGGDPNEQFF.